This entry features one T cell receptor (beta chain) sequence. What it binds is not known. This entry belongs to a study of identical twins. Study outcomes and limitations: Insertions were reduced in abundant cord blood beta clonotypes but not in memory repertoires.

The CDR3 loop spans 14 amino acids. Germline-derived CDR1 and CDR2 are SGHVS and FNYEAQ. V was pared by 2 bases and J by 1 base, with 8 bases between. TCRdb used MiXCR to reprocess the 5' RACE reads, holding one entry per CDR3 protein. The sample has a few hundred thousand distinct CDR3 sequences, approximately 24% seen once; the top ten hold around 3%. These data also featured in a second study, about T cells expressing NK-cell markers. From that second work: Most of the eight sequenced donors tested HCMV-seropositive; one tested seronegative. Several experiments added an anti-gamma-delta TCR antibody to sort only alpha-beta TCR T cells.

The V and J genes are TRBV7-6 and TRBJ1-1; D is undetermined. This TCR came from a woman aged 18-29 years in good health. Sequenced: CD4+ T cells sorted from blood. In DNA, the CDR3 is TGTGCCAGCAGCTTAAATCAACGGAACACTGAAGCTTTCTTT. Protein: CASSLNQRNTEAFF.